This T cell receptor beta chain was recorded in a study of blood T cell repertoires in COVID-19 (dated by TCRdb to the early 2020s). Concerning the study at large: Samples from collaborators originated in the United States, Italy and Spain and spanned both the acute and convalescent phases of COVID-19. The prospective study material was composed of cDNA or gDNA derived from T cells, B-cell-depleted T cells, or PBMCs. Deeply sampled blood TCRbeta repertoires from subjects exposed to, actively infected with, or recovered from COVID-19 were included in the dataset. The repertoires were made available in a free public database intended to serve as a resource for research on the immune response to SARS-CoV-2. The samples were drawn from the first 160 participants of the ongoing ImmuneRACE study and from over 950 subjects provided by 6 global collaborators. A de-identified subject ID, COVID-19 status, age in years and sex were almost always included in the sample metadata. Where available, HLA class I and class II types were obtained from metadata supplied by the sample provider rather than from assay-based typing.

TCRbeta CDR3 regions were amplified from genomic DNA using the immunoSEQ Assay, a bias-controlled multiplex PCR. Per the source publication's procedure: Within the assay, amplification of reference gene primers was used to estimate how many nucleated cells each sample contained. To quantify the absolute abundance of each unique TCRbeta CDR3 rearrangement, sequence reads were collapsed and filtered. For each sample, productive Simpson clonality was calculated as the square root of Simpson's diversity index over productive rearrangements. TCRdb took over this immuneACCESS table, retaining in-frame rearrangements with V and J assigned. Such tables are incomplete; in checked studies, under half of the missing clones stem from an unresolved V gene, and the remainder is unexplained. The V and J calls and clone size come from that table; D and trimming were worked out from the DNA. This sample lists some 120,000 clones; 80% were detected once. The ten largest clones capture 1.9% of the sample.

Collaborating institutions collected whole blood in K2EDTA tubes following their own protocols. For TCRbeta analysis, collaborators shipped samples as frozen whole blood, isolated PBMCs, or DNA extracted from either of those sample types. As regards this clone: The clone's antigen remains unknown. Per-nucleotide qualities are absent, and no much larger clonotype sits a single base away.

The paper's findings and limits, for the study overall: The amount of clinical and demographic metadata varied by source and participant and was provided uncurated.

Trimming takes 6 bases off V and 5 bases off J; junction bases not matched to a gene: 10. Its CDR3 holds 14 amino acids, cysteine through phenylalanine. Here the CDR3 DNA is all that survives: 42 bases in frame from base 1. CDR1 and CDR2 were assigned from the germline V gene as MNHEY and SVGAGI. The sequence was collected from a man aged 70 or older with acute or convalescent COVID-19. Sequencing input: peripheral blood. The V and J segments used are TRBV6-5 and TRBJ2-7; 7 junctional bases match TRBD2. The sequenced DNA is TGTGCCAGCAGGGGGGGGTTTGGTGCCGACGAGCAGTACTTC. It translates to CASRGGFGADEQYF.